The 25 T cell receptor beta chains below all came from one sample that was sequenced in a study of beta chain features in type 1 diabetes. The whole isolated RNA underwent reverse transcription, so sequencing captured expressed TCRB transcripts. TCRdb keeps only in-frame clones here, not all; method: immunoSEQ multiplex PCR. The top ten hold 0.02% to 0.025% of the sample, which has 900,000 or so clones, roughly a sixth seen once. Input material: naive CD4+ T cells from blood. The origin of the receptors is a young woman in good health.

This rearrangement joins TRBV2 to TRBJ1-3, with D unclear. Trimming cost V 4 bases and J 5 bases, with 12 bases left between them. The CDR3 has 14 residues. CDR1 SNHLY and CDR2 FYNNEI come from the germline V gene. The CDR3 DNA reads TGTGCCAGCAGTGTCGGTTCTGGGCGAAACACCATATATTTT. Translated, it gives CASSVGSGRNTIYF. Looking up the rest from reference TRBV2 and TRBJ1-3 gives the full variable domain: EPEVTQTPSHQVTQMGQEVILRCVPISNHLYFYWYRQILGQKVEFLVSFYNNEISEKSEIFDDQFSVERPDGSNFTLKIRSTKLEDSAMYFCASSVGSGRNTIYFGEGSWLTVV.

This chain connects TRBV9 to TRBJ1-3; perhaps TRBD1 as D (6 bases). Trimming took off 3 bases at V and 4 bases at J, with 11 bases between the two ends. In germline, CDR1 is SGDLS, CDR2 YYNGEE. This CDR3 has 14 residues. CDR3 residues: CASSGTVGGNTIYF. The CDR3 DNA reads TGTGCCAGCAGCGGGACAGTTGGCGGAAACACCATATATTTT.

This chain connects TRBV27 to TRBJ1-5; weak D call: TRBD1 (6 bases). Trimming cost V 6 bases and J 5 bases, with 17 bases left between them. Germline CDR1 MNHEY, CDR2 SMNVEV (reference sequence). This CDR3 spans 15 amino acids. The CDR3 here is CASSPLGSGDQPQHF. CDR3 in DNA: TGTGCCAGCAGCCCTCTCGGGTCAGGGGATCAGCCCCAGCATTTT.

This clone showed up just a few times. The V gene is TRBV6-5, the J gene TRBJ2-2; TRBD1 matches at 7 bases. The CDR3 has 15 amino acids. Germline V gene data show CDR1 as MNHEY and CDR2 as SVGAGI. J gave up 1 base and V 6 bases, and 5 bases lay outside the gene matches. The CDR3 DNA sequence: TGTGCCAGCAGGTGGGACAGCTTGAACACCGGGGAGCTGTTTTTT. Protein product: CASRWDSLNTGELFF.

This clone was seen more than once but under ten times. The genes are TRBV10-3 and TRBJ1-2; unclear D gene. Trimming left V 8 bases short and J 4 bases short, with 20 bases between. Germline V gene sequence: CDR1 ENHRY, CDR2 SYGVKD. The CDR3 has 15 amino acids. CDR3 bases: TGTGCCATCGCCCCAAACCCGGGAATAAGCTATGGCTACACCTTC. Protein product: CAIAPNPGISYGYTF.

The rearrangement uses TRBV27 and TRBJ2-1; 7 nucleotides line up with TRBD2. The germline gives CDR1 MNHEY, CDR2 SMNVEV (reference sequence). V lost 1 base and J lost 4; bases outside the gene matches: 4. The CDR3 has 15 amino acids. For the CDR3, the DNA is TGTGCCAGCAGTTTATGGCTAGCGGAATACAATGAGCAGTTCTTC. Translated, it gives CASSLWLAEYNEQFF.

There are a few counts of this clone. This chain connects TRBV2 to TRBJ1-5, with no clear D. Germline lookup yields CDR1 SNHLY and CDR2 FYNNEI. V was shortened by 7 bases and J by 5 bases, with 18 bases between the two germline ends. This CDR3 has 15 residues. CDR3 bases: TGTGCCAGCACCAGCCGGCGGAACTCATATCAGCCCCAGCATTTT. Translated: CASTSRRNSYQPQHF.

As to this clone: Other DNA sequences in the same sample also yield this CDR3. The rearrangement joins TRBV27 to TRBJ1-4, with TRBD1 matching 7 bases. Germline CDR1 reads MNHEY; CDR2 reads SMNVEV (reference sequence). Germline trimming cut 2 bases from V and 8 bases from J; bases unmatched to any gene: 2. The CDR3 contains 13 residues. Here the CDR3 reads CASSLRGREKLFF. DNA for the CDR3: TGTGCCAGCAGTTTAAGGGGGCGGGAAAAACTGTTTTTT.

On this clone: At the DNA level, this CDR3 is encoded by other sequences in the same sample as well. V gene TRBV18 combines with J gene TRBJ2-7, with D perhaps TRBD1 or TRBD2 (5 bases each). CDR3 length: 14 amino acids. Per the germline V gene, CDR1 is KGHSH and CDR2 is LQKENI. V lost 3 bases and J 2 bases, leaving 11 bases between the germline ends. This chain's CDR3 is CASSPRDGAYEQYF. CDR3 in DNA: TGTGCCAGCTCACCCCGGGACGGCGCCTACGAGCAGTACTTC.

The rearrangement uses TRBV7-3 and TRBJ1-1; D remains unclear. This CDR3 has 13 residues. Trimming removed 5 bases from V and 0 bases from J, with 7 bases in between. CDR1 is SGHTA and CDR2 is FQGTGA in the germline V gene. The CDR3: CASSEIMNTEAFF. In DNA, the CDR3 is TGTGCCAGCAGCGAAATCATGAACACTGAAGCTTTCTTT.

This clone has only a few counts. The CDR3 bases are TGTGCCAGCTCAAAGGGGGGCTCCTACGAGCAGTACTTC. Protein sequence: CASSKGGSYEQYF. The chain combines TRBV7-9 with TRBJ2-7; D is tentatively TRBD1 or TRBD2 (6 bases each). Trimming shortened V by 8 bases and J by 0 bases, and 11 bases separated the two germline ends. Per the germline V gene, CDR1 is SEHNR and CDR2 is FQNEAQ (reference sequence). The CDR3 is made up of 13 amino acids.

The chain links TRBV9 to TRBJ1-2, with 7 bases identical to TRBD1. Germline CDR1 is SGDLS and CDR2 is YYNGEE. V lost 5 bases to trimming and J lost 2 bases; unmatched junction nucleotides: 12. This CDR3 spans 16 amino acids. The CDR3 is CASSPQTSGQNYGYTF. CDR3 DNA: TGTGCCAGCAGTCCCCAGACATCGGGACAGAACTATGGCTACACCTTC.

Written as DNA, the CDR3 is TGTGCCACCTGGAGTCGTAACATTCAGTACTTC. It translates to CATWSRNIQYF. The chain carries TRBV28 and TRBJ2-4; unclear D gene. The CDR3 runs 11 residues. V lost 10 bases, J lost 7 bases, and 11 bases lay in between. The germline gives CDR1 MDHEN, CDR2 SYDVKM.

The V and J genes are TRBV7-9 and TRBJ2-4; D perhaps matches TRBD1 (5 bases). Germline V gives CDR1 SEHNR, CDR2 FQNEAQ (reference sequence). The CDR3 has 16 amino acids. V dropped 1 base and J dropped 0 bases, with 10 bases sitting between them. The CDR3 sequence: CASSLDPGLAKNIQYF. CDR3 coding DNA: TGTGCCAGCAGCTTAGACCCAGGGTTAGCCAAAAACATTCAGTACTTC.

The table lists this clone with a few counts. The CDR3 DNA follows: TGTGCCAGCAGTGTGTCGATCCCCTACAATGAGCAGTTCTTC. It translates to CASSVSIPYNEQFF. This sequence joins TRBV2 and TRBJ2-1, with D unclear. Germline V gene data show CDR1 as SNHLY and CDR2 as FYNNEI. There are 14 residues in the CDR3. Trimming took 4 bases from V and 2 from J, leaving 9 bases between them.

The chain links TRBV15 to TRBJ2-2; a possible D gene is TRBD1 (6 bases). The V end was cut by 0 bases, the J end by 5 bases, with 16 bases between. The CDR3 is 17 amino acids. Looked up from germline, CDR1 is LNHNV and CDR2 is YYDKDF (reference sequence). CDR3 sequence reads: CATSRDSQGHRTGELFF. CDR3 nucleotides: TGTGCCACCAGCAGAGATTCCCAGGGACATAGGACCGGGGAGCTGTTTTTT.

CDR3 residues: CASSLPIGTDTQYF. The CDR3 bases are TGTGCCAGCAGCTTACCTATAGGCACAGATACGCAGTATTTT. V gene TRBV7-9 combines with J gene TRBJ2-3; D gene unclear. The germline V gene encodes CDR1 SEHNR and CDR2 FQNEAQ (reference sequence). Trimming pared 2 bases from V and 1 base from J, leaving 7 bases between. This CDR3 is 14 amino acids long.

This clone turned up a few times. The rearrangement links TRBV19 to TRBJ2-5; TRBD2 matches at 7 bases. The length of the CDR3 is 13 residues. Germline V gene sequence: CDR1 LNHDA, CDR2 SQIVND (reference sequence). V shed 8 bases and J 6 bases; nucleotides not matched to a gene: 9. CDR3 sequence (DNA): TGTGCCAGTGGAGTAGCGGGCCAGAAGACCCAGTACTTC. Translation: CASGVAGQKTQYF.

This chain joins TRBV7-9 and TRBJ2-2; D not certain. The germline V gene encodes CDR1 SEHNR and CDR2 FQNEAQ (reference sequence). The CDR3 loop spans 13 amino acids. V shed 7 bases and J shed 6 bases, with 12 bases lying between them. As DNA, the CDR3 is TGTGCCAGCAAAGCAAGCCCCCCCGGGGAGCTGTTTTTT. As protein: CASKASPPGELFF.

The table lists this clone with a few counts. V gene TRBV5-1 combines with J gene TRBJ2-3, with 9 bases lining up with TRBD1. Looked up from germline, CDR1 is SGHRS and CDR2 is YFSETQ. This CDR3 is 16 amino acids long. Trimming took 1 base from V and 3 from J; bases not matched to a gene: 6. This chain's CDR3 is CASSLNTGGGTDTQYF. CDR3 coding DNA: TGCGCCAGCAGCTTGAACACAGGGGGCGGAACAGATACGCAGTATTTT.

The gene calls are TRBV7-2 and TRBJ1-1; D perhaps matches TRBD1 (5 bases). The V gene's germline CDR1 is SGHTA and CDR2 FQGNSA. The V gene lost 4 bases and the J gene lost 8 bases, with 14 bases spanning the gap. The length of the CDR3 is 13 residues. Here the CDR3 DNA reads TGTGCCAGCAGCTCGGGGCAGGAAAGCGAAGCTTTCTTT. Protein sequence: CASSSGQESEAFF. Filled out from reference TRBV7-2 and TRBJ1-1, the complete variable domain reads GAGVSQSPSNKVTEKGKDVELRCDPISGHTALYWYRQSLGQGLEFLIYFQGNSAPDKSGLPSDRFSAERTGGSVSTLTIQRTQQEDSAVYLCASSSGQESEAFFGQGTRLTVV.

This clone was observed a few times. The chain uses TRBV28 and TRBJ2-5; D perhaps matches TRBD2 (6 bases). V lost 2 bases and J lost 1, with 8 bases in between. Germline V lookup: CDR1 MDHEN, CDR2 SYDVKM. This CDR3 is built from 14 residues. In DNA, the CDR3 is TGTGCCAGCAGTTTAGGGAGGACCCAAGAGACCCAGTACTTC. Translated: CASSLGRTQETQYF.

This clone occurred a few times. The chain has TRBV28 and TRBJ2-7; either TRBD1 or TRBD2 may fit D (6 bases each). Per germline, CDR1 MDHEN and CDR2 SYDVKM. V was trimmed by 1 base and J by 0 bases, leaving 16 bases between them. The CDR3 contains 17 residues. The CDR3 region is CASSLLSPGGRSYEQYF. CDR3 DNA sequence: TGTGCCAGCAGTTTATTGTCTCCCGGGGGCCGCTCCTACGAGCAGTACTTC.

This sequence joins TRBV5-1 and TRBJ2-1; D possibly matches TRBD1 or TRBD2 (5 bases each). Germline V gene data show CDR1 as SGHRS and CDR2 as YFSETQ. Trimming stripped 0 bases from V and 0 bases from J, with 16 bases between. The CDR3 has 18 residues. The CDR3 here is CASSLEDPGASSYNEQFF. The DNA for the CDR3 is TGCGCCAGCAGCTTGGAGGACCCCGGGGCTAGCTCCTACAATGAGCAGTTCTTC.

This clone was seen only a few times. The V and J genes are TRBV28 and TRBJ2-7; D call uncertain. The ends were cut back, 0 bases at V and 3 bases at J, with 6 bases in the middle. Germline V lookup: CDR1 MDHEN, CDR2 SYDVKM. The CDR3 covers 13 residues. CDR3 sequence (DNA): TGTGCCAGCAGTTTATGGCAAAACTACGAGCAGTACTTC. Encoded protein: CASSLWQNYEQYF.